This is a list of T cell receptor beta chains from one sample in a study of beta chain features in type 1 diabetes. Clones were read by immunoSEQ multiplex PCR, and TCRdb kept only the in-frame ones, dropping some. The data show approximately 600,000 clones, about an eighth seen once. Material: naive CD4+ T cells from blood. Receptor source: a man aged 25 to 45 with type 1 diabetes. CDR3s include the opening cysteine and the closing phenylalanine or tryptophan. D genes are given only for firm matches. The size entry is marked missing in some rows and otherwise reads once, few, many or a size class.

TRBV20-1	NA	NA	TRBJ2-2	TGCAGTGCTTGGGATGGCGGGGAGCTGTTTTTT	CSAWDGGELFF
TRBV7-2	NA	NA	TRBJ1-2	TGTGCCCCTTCCCGAACAGAGGGCTATGGCTACACCTTC	CAPSRTEGYGYTF
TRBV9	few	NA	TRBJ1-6	TGTGCCAGCAGCCTGGCCTCCGGGAATTCACCCCTCCACTTT	CASSLASGNSPLHF
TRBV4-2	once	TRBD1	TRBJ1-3	TGTGCCAGCAGCCAGGACAGGTCTGGAAACACCATATATTTT	CASSQDRSGNTIYF
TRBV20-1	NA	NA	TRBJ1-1	TGCAGGGCGACAGGGAACACTGAAGCTTTCTTT	CRATGNTEAFF
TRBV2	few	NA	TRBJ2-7	TGTGCCAGCAGTGACGAGGGGGAGCAGTACTTC	CASSDEGEQYF
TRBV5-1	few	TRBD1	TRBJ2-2	TGCGCCAGCAGCCCCGGGACAGGGGTCACCGGGGAGCTGTTTTTT	CASSPGTGVTGELFF
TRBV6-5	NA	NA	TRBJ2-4	TGTGCCAGCAGTTCTTCCCAGACCGCGGGAAGGGACATTCAGTACTTC	CASSSSQTAGRDIQYF
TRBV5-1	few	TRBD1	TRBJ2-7	TGCGCCAGCAGCTTGTCAAACAGGGGGCAGGACGAGCAGTACTTC	CASSLSNRGQDEQYF
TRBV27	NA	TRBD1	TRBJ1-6	TGTGCCAGCAGTTTAACGGGGCGACAGGGCACTCTCGCAAATTCACCCCTCCACTTT	CASSLTGRQGTLANSPLHF
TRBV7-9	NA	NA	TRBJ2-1	TGTGCCAGCAGCGGCACATCCTACAATGAGCAGTTCTTC	CASSGTSYNEQFF
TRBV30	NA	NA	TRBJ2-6	TGTGCCTCATACCGGGGTCCTGGGGCCAACGTCCTGACTTTC	CASYRGPGANVLTF
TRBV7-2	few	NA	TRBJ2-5	TGTGCCAGCAGCTTGGACAGTGGCCAAGAGACCCAGTACTTC	CASSLDSGQETQYF
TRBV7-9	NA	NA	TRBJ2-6	TGTGCCTGCATGACGGTCGTCTGGGCCAACGTCCTGACTTTC	CACMTVVWANVLTF
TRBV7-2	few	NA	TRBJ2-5	TGTGCCAGCAGCGCTCACCAGACCCAGTACTTC	CASSAHQTQYF
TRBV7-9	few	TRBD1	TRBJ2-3	TGTGCCAGCAGCTTTAAGACAGGGGCTTACACAGATACGCAGTATTTT	CASSFKTGAYTDTQYF
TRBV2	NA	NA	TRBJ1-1	TGTGCCAGCACACGAGGGGACGGGAACACTGAAGCTTTCTTT	CASTRGDGNTEAFF
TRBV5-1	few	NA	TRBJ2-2	TGCGCCAGCAGCCCCACTTTAAACTCGGGGCACACCGGGGAGCTGTTTTTT	CASSPTLNSGHTGELFF
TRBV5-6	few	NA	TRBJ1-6	TGTGCCAGCAGCCCCTTCCCGAATTCACCCCTCCACTTT	CASSPFPNSPLHF
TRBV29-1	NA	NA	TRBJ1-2	TGCAGCGTTGACAGGTCTAACTATGGCTACACCTTC	CSVDRSNYGYTF
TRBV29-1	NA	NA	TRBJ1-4	TGCAGCGTCGGGACGGATCTTAATGAAAAACTGTTTTTT	CSVGTDLNEKLFF
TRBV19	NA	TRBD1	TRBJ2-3	TGTGCCAGTAGTCTGGGACAGGGGTTAGATACGCAGTATTTT	CASSLGQGLDTQYF
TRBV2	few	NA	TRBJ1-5	TGTGCCAGCACTCGGGAAAACGGCGGCAATCAGCCCCAGCATTTT	CASTRENGGNQPQHF
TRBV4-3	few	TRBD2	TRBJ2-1	TGCGCCAGCAGCATATCCACTAGCGGGGGGACCAGAAATGAGCAGTTCTTC	CASSISTSGGTRNEQFF
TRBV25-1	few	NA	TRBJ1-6	TGTGCCAGCGGGGCACCGTATAATTCACCCCTCCACTTT	CASGAPYNSPLHF
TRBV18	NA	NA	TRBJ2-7	TGTGCCAGCTCACCCCCCTCGACGGCCTACGAGCAGTACTTC	CASSPPSTAYEQYF
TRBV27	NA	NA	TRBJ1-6	TGTGCCAGCAGTTTATTTCACAGGGATTCACCCCTCCACTTT	CASSLFHRDSPLHF
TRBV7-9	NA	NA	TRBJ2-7	TGTGCCAGCAGCTTAACCGGGACGCCGAGCTCCTACGAGCAGTACTTC	CASSLTGTPSSYEQYF
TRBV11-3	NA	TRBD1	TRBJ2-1	TGTGCCAGCAGCTTAGGACAGGGTACCTACAATGAGCAGTTCTTC	CASSLGQGTYNEQFF